This entry is about one T cell receptor beta chain. The data belong to a study of identifying expanded T cells in peripheral blood. Germline-derived CDR1 and CDR2 are LNHDA and SQIVND (reference sequence). The CDR3 totals 15 residues. Clones were read by immunoSEQ multiplex PCR, and TCRdb kept only the in-frame ones, dropping some. The sample has 90,000 to 110,000 clones, around 90% seen once; the top ten hold 8.4%. This chain joins TRBV19 and TRBJ2-5; 10 bases align to TRBD1. The J call could be wrong; TRBJ2-7 is a better fit for the DNA end. The sequencing input was blood. The TCR was taken from a person aged 18 to 70 in good health. DNA of the CDR3: TGTGCCAGTAGCGAGACAGGGGGCAACTCCTACGAGCAGTACTTC. Translating gives CASSETGGNSYEQYF.